The entry that follows covers one T cell receptor (beta chain) sequence. The antigen is unknown. Study findings and constraints: Whole repertoires were not studied in the larger cohort, only one V-J beta rearrangement. Tumor memory CD4+ T cell TCR gene usage clustered with blood and lymph node memory CD4+ cells and lymph node naive CD4+ cells.

CD4+CD45RO+CD25- cells were isolated as memory CD4+ T cells. Semi-nested PCR with Nested Universal Primer A followed constant-region reverse priming of full-length variable regions. TCRdb independently ran MiXCR on the 5' RACE reads; one entry per CDR3 protein. The sample records about 5,300 distinct CDR3 sequences, approximately 40% being singletons. Germline lookup yields CDR1 SGHVS and CDR2 FNYEAQ. This CDR3 spans 14 amino acids. The V and J ends lost 1 base and 5 bases respectively, with 12 bases between them. Sequencing was carried out using memory CD4+ T cells sorted from blood. Sample subset: memory CD4+ T cells, CD4+CD45RO+CD25-. The sequence derives from a female donor with breast cancer. The chain recombines TRBV7-6 with TRBJ2-7; the D gene could be TRBD1 or TRBD2 (6 bases each). The CDR3 is CASSLDPGGHEQYF. The DNA for the CDR3 is TGTGCCAGCAGCTTAGATCCCGGGGGCCACGAGCAGTACTTC.